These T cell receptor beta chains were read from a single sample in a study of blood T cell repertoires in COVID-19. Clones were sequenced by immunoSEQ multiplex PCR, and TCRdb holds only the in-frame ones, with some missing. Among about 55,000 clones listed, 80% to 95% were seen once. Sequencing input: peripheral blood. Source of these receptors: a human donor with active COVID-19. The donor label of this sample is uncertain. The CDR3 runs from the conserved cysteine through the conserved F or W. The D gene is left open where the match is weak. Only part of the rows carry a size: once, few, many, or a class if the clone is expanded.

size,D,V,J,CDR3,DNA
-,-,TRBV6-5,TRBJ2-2,CASSYVGQRDTGELFF,TGTGCCAGCAGTTACGTGGGACAAAGGGACACCGGGGAGCTGTTTTTT
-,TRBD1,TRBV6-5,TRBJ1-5,CASSSGDRGNQPQHF,TGTGCCAGCAGTTCCGGGGACAGGGGTAATCAGCCCCAGCATTTT
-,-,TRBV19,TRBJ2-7,CATRGATSYEQYF,TGTGCCACTAGGGGGGCTACTTCCTACGAGCAGTACTTC
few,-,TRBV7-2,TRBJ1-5,CASSLGHLSNQPQHF,TGTGCCAGCAGCTTAGGACATCTTAGCAATCAGCCCCAGCATTTT
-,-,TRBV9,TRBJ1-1,CASAAGGSEAFF,TGTGCCAGCGCGGCAGGAGGATCTGAAGCTTTCTTT
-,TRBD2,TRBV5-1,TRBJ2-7,CASSPGLAGGREQYF,TGCGCCAGCAGCCCTGGACTAGCGGGAGGGCGTGAGCAGTACTTC
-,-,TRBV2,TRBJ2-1,CASSERRRSYNEQFF,TGTGCCAGCAGCGAGAGGCGCCGCTCCTACAATGAGCAGTTCTTC
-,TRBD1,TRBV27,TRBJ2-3,CASSFLRQGFTDTQYF,TGTGCCAGCAGTTTTCTGAGACAGGGTTTCACAGATACGCAGTATTTT
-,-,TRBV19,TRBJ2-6,CASSIATLSGANVLTF,TGTGCCAGTAGTATAGCTACCCTCTCTGGGGCCAACGTCCTGACTTTC
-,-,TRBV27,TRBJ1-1,CASSLSRLNTEAFF,TGTGCCAGCAGTTTGAGCCGATTGAACACTGAAGCTTTCTTT
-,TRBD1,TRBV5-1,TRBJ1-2,CASNTGQGGLSYGYTF,TGCGCCAGCAACACTGGACAGGGGGGATTGAGCTATGGCTACACCTTC
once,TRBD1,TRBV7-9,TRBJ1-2,CASSLARQGGYGYTF,TGTGCCAGCAGCTTAGCTCGACAGGGCGGATACGGCTACACCTTC
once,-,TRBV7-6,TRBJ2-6,CASSITGSGANVLTF,TGTGCCAGCAGCATAACAGGGTCCGGGGCCAACGTCCTGACTTTC
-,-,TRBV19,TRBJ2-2,CASSIWSANTGELFF,TGTGCCAGTAGTATTTGGTCGGCGAACACCGGGGAGCTGTTTTTT
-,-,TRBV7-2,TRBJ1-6,CASSLQAGSYNSPLHF,TGTGCCAGCAGTCTTCAGGCAGGCAGCTATAATTCACCCCTCCACTTT
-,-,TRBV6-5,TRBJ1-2,CASTPRRVYGYTF,TGTGCCAGCACTCCTCGGAGGGTCTATGGCTACACCTTC
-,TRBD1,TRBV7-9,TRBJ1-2,CASSSAVRQGSNYGYTF,TGTGCCAGCAGCTCAGCGGTGAGACAGGGTTCTAACTATGGCTACACCTTC
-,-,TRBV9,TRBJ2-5,CASSVAGVETQYF,TGTGCCAGCAGCGTAGCGGGGGTAGAGACCCAGTACTTC
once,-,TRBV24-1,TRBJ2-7,CATSDSRVPYEQYF,TGTGCCACCAGTGATAGCAGGGTCCCCTACGAGCAGTACTTC
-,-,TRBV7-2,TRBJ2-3,CASSIAQTSTDTQYF,TGTGCCAGCAGCATAGCGCAGACTAGCACAGATACGCAGTATTTT
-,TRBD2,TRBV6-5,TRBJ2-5,CASSPGLAGLETQYF,TGTGCCAGCAGCCCGGGACTAGCGGGGCTAGAGACCCAGTACTTC
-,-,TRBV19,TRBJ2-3,CASTPPGTDTQYF,TGTGCCAGTACCCCACCGGGCACAGATACGCAGTATTTT
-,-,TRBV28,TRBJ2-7,CASSLSSSYEQYF,TGTGCCAGCAGTTTGTCTAGCAGCTACGAGCAGTACTTC
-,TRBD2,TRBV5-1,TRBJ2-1,CASSLGTAGDYNEQFF,TGCGCCAGCAGCTTGGGAACAGCGGGGGACTACAATGAGCAGTTCTTC
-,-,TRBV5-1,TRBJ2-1,CASNYQGRHNEQFF,TGCGCCAGCAATTACCAGGGGCGGCACAATGAGCAGTTCTTC
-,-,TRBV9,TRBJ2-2,CASSAWTENTGELFF,TGTGCCAGCAGCGCCTGGACAGAAAACACCGGGGAGCTGTTTTTT
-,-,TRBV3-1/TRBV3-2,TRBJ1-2,CASSQGSAYGYTF,TGTGCCAGCAGCCAGGGGAGCGCGTATGGCTACACCTTC
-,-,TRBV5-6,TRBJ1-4,CASSLALVGGEEKLFF,TGTGCCAGCAGCTTGGCCCTGGTTGGGGGGGAGGAAAAACTGTTTTTT
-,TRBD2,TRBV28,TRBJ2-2,CASVTSGKNTGELFF,TGTGCCAGCGTTACTAGCGGGAAAAACACCGGGGAGCTGTTTTTT